This T cell receptor (beta chain) was identified during a study of control samples from healthy donors and cancer patients. The CDR3 loop spans 13 amino acids. Germline lookup yields CDR1 SGHRS and CDR2 YFSETQ. The ends were cut back, 1 base at V and 9 bases at J, with 8 bases in the middle. Measured with immunoSEQ multiplex PCR; TCRdb has only the in-frame clones, and not every one. Of 100,000 or so clones listed, more than 85% are singletons. A few counts support this clone. The chain carries TRBV5-1 and TRBJ1-6; D gene uncertain. The specimen was blood. The receptor was derived from a man younger than 45 in good health. DNA of the CDR3: TGCGCCAGCAGCTTGACGGCCCTTTCACCCCTCCACTTT. This codes for CASSLTALSPLHF.